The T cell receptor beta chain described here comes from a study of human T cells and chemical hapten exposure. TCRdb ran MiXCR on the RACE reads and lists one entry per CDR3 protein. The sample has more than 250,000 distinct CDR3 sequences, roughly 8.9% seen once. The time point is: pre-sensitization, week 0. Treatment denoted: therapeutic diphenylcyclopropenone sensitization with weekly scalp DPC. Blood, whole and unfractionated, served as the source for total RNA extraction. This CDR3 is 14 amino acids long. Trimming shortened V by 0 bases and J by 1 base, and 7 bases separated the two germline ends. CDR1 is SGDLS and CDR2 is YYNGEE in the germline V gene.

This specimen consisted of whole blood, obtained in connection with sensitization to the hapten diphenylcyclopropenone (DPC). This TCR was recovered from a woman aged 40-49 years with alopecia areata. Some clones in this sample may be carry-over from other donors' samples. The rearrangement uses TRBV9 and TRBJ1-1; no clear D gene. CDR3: CASSVGPKNTEAFF. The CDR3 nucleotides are TGTGCCAGCAGCGTAGGCCCGAAGAACACTGAAGCTTTCTTT.